These 9 T cell receptor beta chains came from one sample sequenced in a study of shared clonotypes between healthy human individuals (dated by TCRdb to 2020 to 2021). Receptor amplification or capture employed the immunoSEQ multiplex PCR assay. TCRdb's version of the immuneACCESS table is confined to in-frame rearrangements and falls short of the full clone set. An unresolved V gene accounts for under half of the shortfall where checked; the remainder is of unknown origin. This sample comprises millions of clones, 85% to 95% of them detected only once. The top ten constitute under 0.15% of the sample. The sequenced sample consisted of naive CD4+ T cells sorted from blood. The label giving this sample's cell subset or site can be read as: CD45RA+ positively selected. The receptor source for this set is a man younger than 35 in good health.

The V call is TRBV7-9, the J call TRBJ2-3; 10 positions agree with TRBD2. This CDR3 contains 16 residues. CDR1 and CDR2 from the germline V gene are SEHNR and FQNEAQ (reference sequence). V trimming: 4 bases; J trimming: 3 bases; junction bases outside the gene matches: 7. The CDR3 DNA is TGTGCCAGCAGCTCTAATCCGGGACTAGCGACAGATACGCAGTATTTT. Amino acids: CASSSNPGLATDTQYF.

This chain connects TRBV4-1 to TRBJ2-5; D is ambiguous. Deletions cut 4 bases from V and 4 bases from J, with 13 bases between. CDR3 length: 14 amino acids. CDR1 MGHRA and CDR2 YSYEKL come from the germline V gene. CDR3 region: CASSPPGPLETQYF. In nucleotides, the CDR3 is TGCGCCAGCAGCCCGCCCGGACCTTTAGAGACCCAGTACTTC.

V usage is TRBV19 and J usage is TRBJ1-5; possible D gene TRBD1, 6 bases. V was shortened by 5 bases and J by 4 bases, with 18 bases between the two germline ends. The germline CDR1 and CDR2 sequences are LNHDA and SQIVND (reference sequence). This CDR3 comprises 16 residues. In nucleotides, the CDR3 is TGTGCCAGTAGTCCCTATACAGGGTTAGGAAATCAGCCCCAGCATTTT. Its translation: CASSPYTGLGNQPQHF.

About this clone itself: Distinct nucleotide sequences in the sample also encode this CDR3. The V and J genes are TRBV6-5 and TRBJ2-2; 12 bases align to TRBD2. V lost 6 bases to trimming and J lost 5 bases; unmatched junction nucleotides: 1. This CDR3 spans 14 amino acids. Germline assignment: CDR1 MNHEY and CDR2 SVGAGI. The chain's CDR3 is CASRGLAGTGELFF. For the CDR3, the DNA is TGTGCCAGCAGAGGACTAGCGGGAACCGGGGAGCTGTTTTTT.

The rearrangement links TRBV4-3 to TRBJ2-1, with D hard to call. V was trimmed by 3 bases and J by 8 bases, leaving 29 bases between them. The CDR3 loop spans 19 amino acids. Germline V gene lookup returns CDR1 LGHNA and CDR2 YSLEER. CDR3 nucleotide sequence: TGCGCCAGCAGCCAGGATCTGGCCAGAACATTGGGTTTCTTCGATGAGCAGTTCTTC. Protein: CASSQDLARTLGFFDEQFF.

The sample holds many counts of this clone. Other DNA sequences from this sample encode an identical CDR3 as well. This chain connects TRBV20-1 to TRBJ1-1; no firm D call. This CDR3 region has 10 residues. Trimming pared 2 bases from V and 7 bases from J, leaving 5 bases between. From germline, CDR1 is DFQATT and CDR2 SNEGSKA (reference sequence). The CDR3 is CSARPGEAFF. CDR3 coding DNA: TGCAGTGCTAGACCCGGTGAAGCTTTCTTT.

This clone was found once. The V gene is TRBV25-1, the J gene TRBJ1-4, with D hard to call. Deletions cut 4 bases from V and 1 base from J, with 10 bases between. CDR3 length equals 15 residues. Germline V gene sequence: CDR1 MGHDK, CDR2 SYGVNS. The CDR3 spells CASSATTETNEKLFF. The CDR3 DNA reads TGTGCCAGCAGTGCCACGACTGAAACTAATGAAAAACTGTTTTTT.

The rearrangement joins TRBV19 to TRBJ2-7; 10 bases fit TRBD2. Germline loops: CDR1 LNHDA, CDR2 SQIVND (reference sequence). J lost 4 bases, V lost 2 bases, and 5 bases had no gene match. This CDR3 spans 15 amino acids. The CDR3 DNA follows: TGTGCCAGTAGTATACTAGCGGGAGCGGGATACGAGCAGTACTTC. Its protein is CASSILAGAGYEQYF.

CDR3 region: CASSWDTIQGIQYF. The CDR3, as DNA: TGTGCCAGCAGCTGGGACACTATACAGGGCATTCAGTACTTC. The chain recombines TRBV7-9 with TRBJ2-4, with D maybe TRBD1 (6 bases). Trimming took 4 bases from V and 9 from J, leaving 16 bases between them. Germline V gene data show CDR1 as SEHNR and CDR2 as FQNEAQ (reference sequence). The CDR3 sequence is 14 residues long.